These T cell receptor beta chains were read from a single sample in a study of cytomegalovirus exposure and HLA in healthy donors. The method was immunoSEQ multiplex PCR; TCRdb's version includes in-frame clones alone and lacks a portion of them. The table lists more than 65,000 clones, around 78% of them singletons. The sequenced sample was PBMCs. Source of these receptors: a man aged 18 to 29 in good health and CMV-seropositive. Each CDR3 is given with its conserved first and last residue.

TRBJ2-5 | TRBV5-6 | CASSSISGTGLQETQYF
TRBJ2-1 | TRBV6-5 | CASSYWGGSYNEQFF
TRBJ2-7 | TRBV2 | CASRGQGYEQYF
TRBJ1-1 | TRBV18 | CASSLGQGGTEAFF
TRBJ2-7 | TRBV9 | CASSGLQGSYEQYF
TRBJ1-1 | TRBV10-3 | CASRQDQVNTEAFF
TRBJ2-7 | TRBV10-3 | CAISEGLGRSYEQYF
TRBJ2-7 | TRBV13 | CASSLNGRGSYEQYF
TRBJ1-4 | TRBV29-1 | CSARDRGREKLFF
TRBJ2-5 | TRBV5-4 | CASSSTSGGAGETQYF
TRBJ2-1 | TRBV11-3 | CASSPGASGYNEQFF
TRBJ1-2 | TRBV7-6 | CASSLGTPNYGYTF
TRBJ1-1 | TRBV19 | CASSIDRATEAFF
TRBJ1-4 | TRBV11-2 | CASTRGQGKNEKLFF